The clone carrying this T cell receptor (beta chain) was counted only a few times. Germline V gene data show CDR1 as SGHTA and CDR2 as FQGTGA. Trimming took 1 base from V and 0 from J, leaving 10 bases between them. The CDR3 consists of 16 residues. These data come from a study of early T cells in non-severe SARS-CoV-2 infection. MiXCR, run by TCRdb on the 5' RACE reads, gives a single entry per CDR3 protein. Among 60,000 to 90,000 distinct CDR3 sequences, 9% to 10% were seen once, and the ten largest hold 4.8%. The sequence came from an adult who was a healthcare worker with PCR-confirmed SARS-CoV-2 infection or an uninfected control (not recorded which). The chain uses TRBV7-3 and TRBJ2-1; D assignment may be TRBD1 or TRBD2 (5 bases each). Material: whole blood. CDR3 loop: CASSLKGTSSYNEQFF. The CDR3 DNA reads TGTGCCAGCAGCTTAAAGGGGACCAGCTCCTACAATGAGCAGTTCTTC.